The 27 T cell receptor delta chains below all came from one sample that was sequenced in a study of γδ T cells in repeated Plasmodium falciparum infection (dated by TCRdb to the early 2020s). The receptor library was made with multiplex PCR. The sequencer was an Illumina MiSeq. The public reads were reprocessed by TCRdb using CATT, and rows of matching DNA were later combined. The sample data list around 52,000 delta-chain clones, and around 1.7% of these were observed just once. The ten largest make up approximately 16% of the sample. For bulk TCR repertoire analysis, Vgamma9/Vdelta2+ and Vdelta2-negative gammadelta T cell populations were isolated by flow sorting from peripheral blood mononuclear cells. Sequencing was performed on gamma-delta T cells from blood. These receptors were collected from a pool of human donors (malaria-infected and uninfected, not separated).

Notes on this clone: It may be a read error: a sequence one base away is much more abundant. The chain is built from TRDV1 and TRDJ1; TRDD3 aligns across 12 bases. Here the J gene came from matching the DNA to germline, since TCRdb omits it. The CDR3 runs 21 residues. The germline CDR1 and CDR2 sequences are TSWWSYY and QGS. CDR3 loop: CALGELVIYWGIQGLTDKLIF. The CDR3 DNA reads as TGCGCTCTTGGGGAACTAGTGATCTACTGGGGGATACAGGGGTTAACCGATAAACTCATCTTT.

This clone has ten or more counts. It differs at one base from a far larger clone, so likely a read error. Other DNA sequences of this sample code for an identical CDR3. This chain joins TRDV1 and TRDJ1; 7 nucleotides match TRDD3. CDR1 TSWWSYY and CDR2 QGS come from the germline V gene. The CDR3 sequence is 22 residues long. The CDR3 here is CALGVVVDTPRLYWGYTDKLIF. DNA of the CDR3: TGTGCTCTTGGGGTGGTGGTCGATACCCCGCGGTTATACTGGGGTTATACCGATAAGCTCATCTTT.

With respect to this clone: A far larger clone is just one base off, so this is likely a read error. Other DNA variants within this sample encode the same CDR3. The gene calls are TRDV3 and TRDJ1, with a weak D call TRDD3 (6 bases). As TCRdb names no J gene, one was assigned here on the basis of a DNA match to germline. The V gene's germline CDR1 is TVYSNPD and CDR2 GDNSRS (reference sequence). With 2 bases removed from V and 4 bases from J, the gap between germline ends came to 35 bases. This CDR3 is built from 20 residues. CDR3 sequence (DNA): TGTGCCTTTTTGAACCCTCCTTGGGCCCGTGGGGGGTACGCGTACGATAAACTCATCTTT. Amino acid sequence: CAFLNPPWARGGYAYDKLIF.

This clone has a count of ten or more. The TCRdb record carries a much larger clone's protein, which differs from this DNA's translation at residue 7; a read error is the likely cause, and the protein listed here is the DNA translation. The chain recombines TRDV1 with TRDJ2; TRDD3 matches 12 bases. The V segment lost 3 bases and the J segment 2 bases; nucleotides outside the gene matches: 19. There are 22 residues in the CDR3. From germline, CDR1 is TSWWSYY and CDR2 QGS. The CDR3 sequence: CALGDVALHPLGDTSLTAQLFF. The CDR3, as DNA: TGTGCTCTTGGGGACGTCGCCCTACATCCACTGGGGGATACCAGCTTGACAGCACAACTCTTCTTT.

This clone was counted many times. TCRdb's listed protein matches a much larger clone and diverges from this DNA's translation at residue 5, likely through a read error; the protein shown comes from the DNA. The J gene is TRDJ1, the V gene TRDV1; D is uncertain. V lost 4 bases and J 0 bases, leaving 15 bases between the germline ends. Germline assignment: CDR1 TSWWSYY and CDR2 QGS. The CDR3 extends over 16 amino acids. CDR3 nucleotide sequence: TGTGCTCTTGGGGGCCCATTAACCGGGTACACCGATAAACTCATCTTT. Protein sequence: CALGGPLTGYTDKLIF.

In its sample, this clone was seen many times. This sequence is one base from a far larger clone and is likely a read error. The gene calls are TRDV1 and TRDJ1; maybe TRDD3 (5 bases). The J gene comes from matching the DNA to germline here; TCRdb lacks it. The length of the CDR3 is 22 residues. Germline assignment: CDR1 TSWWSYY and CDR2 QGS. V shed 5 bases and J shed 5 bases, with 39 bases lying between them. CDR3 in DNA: TGTGCTCTTGGGCCGCGAATCTTTCCCCCACTCTACTACCAGAGGATAACGGATAAACTCATCTTT. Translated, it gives CALGPRIFPPLYYQRITDKLIF.

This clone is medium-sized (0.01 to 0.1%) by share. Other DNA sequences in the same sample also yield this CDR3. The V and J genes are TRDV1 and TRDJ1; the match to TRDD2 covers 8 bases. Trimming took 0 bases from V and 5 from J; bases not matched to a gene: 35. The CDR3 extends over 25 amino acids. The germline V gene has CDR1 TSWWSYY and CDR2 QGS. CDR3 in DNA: TGTGCTCTTGGGGAACTCGGGCCCGCTTCCTACAGCTGGGGATTCCCCTTGTTCCTAGCGGATAAACTCATCTTT. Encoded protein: CALGELGPASYSWGFPLFLADKLIF.

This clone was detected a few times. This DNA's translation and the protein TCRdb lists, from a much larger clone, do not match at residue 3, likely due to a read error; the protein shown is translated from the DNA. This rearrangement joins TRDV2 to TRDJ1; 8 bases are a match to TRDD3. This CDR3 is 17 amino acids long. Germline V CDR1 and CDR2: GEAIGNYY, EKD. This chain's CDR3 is CARDRLLYWGLNHKLIF. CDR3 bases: TGTGCCCGTGACAGGCTTCTTTACTGGGGGCTCAACCATAAACTCATCTTT.

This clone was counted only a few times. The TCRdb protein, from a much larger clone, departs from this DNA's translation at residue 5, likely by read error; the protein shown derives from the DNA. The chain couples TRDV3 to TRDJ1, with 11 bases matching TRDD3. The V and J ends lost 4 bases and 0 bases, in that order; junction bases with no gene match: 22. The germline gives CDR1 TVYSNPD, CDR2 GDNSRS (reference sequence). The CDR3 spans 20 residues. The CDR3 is CASFPYVRAGGYLYTDKLIF. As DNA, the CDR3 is TGTGCCTCTTTTCCCTACGTTCGGGCTGGGGGATACCTATACACCGATAAACTCATCTTT. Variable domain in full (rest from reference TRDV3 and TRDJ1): CDKVTQSSPDQTVASGSEVVLLCTYDTVYSNPDLFWYRIRPDYSFQFVFYGDNSRSEGADFTQGRFSVKHILTQKAFHLVISPVRTEDSATYYCASFPYVRAGGYLYTDKLIFGKGTRVTVEP.

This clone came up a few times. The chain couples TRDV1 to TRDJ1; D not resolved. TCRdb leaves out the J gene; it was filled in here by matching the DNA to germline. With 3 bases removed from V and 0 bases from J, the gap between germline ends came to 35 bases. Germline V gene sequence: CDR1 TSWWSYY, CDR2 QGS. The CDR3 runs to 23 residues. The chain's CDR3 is CALGEFNPHHFSHPFLYTDKLIF. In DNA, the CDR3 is TGTGCTCTTGGGGAGTTCAATCCTCACCACTTTTCTCACCCGTTTTTATACACCGATAAACTCATCTTT.

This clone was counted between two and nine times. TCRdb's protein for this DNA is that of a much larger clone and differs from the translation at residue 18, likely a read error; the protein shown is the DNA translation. The CDR3 DNA reads as TGTGCTCTTGGGGAACTCTGTTTCCTGTCATCTTCCTTAGCGGCTACTGGGAGCGAGTACACCGATAAACTCATCTTT. Encoded protein: CALGELCFLSSSLAATGSEYTDKLIF. The chain employs TRDV1 and TRDJ1; D assignment may be TRDD2 or TRDD3 (6 bases each). The J gene is not listed in TCRdb, so it was assigned here from a DNA match to germline. The CDR3 extends over 26 amino acids. Germline CDR1 is TSWWSYY and CDR2 is QGS. V was clipped by 0 bases and J by 0 bases, with 41 bases between them.

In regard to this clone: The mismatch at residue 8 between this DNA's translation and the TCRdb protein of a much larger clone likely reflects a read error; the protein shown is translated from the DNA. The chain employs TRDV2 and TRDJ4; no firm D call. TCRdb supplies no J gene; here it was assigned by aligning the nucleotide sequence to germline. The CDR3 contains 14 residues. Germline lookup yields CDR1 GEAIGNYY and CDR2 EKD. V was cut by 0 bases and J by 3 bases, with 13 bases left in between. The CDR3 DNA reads TGTGCCTGTGACACCGTGGGAAGCCCCGGACCCCTGATCTTT. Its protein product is CACDTVGSPGPLIF.

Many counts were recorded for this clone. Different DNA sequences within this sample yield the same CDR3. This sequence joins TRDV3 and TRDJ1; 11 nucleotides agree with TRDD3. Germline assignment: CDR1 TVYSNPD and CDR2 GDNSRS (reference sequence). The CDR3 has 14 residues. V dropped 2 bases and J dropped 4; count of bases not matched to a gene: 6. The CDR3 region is CAFGPGGYIDKLIF. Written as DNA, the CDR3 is TGTGCCTTTGGTCCTGGGGGATACATCGATAAACTCATCTTT.

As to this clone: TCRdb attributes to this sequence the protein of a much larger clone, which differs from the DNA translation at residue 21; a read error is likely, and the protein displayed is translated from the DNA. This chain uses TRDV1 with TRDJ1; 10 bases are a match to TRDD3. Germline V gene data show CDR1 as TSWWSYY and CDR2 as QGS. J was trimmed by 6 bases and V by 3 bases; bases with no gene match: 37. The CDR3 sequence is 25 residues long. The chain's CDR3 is CALGDSPTTEPQPRTGGLPTNKLIF. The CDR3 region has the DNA TGTGCTCTTGGGGACTCTCCTACAACGGAACCCCAACCCCGTACTGGGGGATTACCAACCAATAAACTCATCTTT.

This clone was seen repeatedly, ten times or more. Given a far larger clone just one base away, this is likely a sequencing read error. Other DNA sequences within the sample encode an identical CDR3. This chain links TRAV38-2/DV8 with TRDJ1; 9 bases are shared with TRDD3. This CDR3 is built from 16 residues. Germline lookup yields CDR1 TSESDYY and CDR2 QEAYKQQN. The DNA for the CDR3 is TGTGCTCCCGGATTTGGGGGATATCCGTACACCGATAAGCTCATCTTT. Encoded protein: CAPGFGGYPYTDKLIF.

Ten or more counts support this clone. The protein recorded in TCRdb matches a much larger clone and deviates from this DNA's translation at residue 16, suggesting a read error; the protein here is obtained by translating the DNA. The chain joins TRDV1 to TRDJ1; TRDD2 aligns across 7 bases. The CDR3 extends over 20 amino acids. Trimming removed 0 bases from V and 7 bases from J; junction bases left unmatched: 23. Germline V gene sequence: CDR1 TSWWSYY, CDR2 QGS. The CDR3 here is CALGELSYSTRDPKAGKLIF. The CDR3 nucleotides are TGTGCTCTTGGGGAACTTTCCTACTCCACAAGGGATCCAAAGGCCGGTAAACTCATCTTT.

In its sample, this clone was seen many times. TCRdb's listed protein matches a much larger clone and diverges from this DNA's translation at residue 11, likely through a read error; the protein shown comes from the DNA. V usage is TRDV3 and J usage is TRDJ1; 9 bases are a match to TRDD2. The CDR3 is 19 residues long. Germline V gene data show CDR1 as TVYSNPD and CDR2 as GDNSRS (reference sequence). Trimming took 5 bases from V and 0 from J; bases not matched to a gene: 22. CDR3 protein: CARTFLRTGVSGYTDKLIF. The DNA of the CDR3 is TGTGCCCGTACCTTCCTACGTACTGGGGTGTCAGGGTACACCGATAAACTCATCTTT.

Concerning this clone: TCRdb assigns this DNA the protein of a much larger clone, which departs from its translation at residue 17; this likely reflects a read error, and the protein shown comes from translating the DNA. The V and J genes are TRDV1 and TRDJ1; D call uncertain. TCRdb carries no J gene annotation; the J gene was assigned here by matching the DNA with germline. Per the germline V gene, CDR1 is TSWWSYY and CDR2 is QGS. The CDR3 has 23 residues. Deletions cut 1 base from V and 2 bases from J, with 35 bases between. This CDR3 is CALGERLNQVVPSCFPATDKLIF. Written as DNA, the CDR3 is TGTGCTCTTGGGGAACGCCTAAATCAAGTTGTTCCAAGTTGTTTCCCTGCGACCGATAAACTCATCTTT.

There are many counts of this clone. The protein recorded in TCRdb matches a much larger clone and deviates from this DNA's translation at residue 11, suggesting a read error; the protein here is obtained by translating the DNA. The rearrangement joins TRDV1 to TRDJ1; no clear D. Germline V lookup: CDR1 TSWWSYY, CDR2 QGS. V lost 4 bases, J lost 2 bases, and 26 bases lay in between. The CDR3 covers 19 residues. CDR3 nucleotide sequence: TGTGCTCTTGGGGTAAACTTTTTTCTATGGTCCCGAGAGACCGATAAACTCATCTTT. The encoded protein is CALGVNFFLWSRETDKLIF.

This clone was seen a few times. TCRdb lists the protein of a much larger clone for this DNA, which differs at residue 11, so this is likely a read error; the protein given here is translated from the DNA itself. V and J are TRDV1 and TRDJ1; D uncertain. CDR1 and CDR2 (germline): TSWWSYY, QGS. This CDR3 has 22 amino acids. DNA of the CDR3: TGTGCTCTTGGGGAACCTCGGAGAAGAGATAGGCGGACACCATTCCACAGCGATAAAGTCATCTTT. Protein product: CALGEPRRRDRRTPFHSDKVIF.

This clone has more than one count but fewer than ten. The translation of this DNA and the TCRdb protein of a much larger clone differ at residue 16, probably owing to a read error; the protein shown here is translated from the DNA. This CDR3 reads CAFAPSYGTGGYVTDQLIF. CDR3 in DNA: TGTGCCTTTGCGCCTTCCTACGGAACTGGGGGATACGTCACCGATCAACTCATCTTT. The chain combines TRDV3 with TRDJ1; 13 bases fit TRDD3. Per germline, CDR1 TVYSNPD and CDR2 GDNSRS (reference sequence). The CDR3 spans 19 residues.

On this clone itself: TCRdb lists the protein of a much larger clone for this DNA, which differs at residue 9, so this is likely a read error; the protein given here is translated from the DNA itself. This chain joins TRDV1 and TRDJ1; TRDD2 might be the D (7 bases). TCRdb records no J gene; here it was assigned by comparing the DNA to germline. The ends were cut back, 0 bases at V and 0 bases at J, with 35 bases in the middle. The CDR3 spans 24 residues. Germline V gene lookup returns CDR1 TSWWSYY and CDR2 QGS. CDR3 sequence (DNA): TGTGCTCTTGGGGAACTCGGTTTCTCACTTCCTAGACGATTCCTGGGGCGAAACACCGATAAACTCATCTTT. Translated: CALGELGFSLPRRFLGRNTDKLIF.

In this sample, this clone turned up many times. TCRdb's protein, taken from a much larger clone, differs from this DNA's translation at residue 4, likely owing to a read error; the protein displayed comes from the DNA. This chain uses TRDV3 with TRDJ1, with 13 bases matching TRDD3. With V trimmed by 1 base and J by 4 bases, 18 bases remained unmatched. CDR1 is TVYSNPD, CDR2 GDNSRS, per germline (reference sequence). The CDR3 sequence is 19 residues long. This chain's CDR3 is CAFTPTLYWGIRRLDKLIF. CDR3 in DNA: TGTGCCTTTACTCCTACCCTCTACTGGGGGATACGCAGGCTCGATAAACTCATCTTT.

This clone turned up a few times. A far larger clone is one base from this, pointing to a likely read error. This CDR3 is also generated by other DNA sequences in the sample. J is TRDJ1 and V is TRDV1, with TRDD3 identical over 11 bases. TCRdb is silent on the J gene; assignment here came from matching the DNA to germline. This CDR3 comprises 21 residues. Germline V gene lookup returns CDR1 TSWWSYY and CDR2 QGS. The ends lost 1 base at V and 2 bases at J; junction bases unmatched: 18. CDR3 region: CALGEQLVGWGIQGGTDKLIF. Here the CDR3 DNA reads TGTGCTCTTGGGGAACAACTTGTCGGCTGGGGGATACAGGGGGGGACCGATAAACTCATCTTT.

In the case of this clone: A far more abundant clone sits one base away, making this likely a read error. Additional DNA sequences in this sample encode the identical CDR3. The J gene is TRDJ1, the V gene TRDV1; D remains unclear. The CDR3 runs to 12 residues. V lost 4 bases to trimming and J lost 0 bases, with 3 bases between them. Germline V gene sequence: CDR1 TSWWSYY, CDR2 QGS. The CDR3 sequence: CALGGDTDKLIF. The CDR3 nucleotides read TGTGCTCTTGGGGGGGACACCGATAAACTCATCTTT.

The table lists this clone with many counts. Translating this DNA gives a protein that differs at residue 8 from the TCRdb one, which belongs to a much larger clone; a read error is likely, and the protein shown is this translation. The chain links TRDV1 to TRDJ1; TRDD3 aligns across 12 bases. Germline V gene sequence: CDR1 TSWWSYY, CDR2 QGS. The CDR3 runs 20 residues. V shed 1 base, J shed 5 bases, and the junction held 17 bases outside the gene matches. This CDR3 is CALGEQEGILLGDTSDKLIF. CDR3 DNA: TGTGCTCTTGGGGAACAGGAGGGGATTCTACTGGGGGATACTTCAGATAAACTCATCTTT.

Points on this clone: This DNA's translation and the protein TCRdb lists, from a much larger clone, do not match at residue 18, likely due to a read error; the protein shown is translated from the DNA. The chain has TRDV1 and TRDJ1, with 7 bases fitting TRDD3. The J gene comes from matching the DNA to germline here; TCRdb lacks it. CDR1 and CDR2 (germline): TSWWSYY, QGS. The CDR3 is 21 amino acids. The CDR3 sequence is CALITKPSPNWGPNYTDRLIF. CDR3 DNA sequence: TGTGCTCTCATAACCAAGCCTTCTCCTAACTGGGGACCTAATTACACCGATAGACTCATCTTT.